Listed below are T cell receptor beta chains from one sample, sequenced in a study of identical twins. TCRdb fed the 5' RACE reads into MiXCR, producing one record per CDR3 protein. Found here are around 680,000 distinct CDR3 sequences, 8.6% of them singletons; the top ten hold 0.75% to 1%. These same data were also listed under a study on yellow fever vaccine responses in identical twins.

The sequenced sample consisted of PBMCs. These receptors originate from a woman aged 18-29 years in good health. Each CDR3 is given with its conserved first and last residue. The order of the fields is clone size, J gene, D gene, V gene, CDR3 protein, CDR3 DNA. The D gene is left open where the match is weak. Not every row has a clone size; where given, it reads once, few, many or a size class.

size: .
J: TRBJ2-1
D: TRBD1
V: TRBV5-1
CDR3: CASSLGPGQGHNEQFF
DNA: TGCGCCAGCAGCTTGGGACCGGGACAGGGACACAATGAGCAGTTCTTC

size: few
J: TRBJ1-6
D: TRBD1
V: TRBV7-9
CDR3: CASSISSGTGDSPLHF
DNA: TGTGCCAGCAGCATATCTTCCGGGACAGGGGATTCACCCCTCCACTTT

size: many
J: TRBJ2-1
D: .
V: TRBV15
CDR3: CATSSVVTESKSSYNEQFF
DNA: TGTGCCACCAGCAGCGTGGTCACAGAGAGTAAAAGCTCCTACAATGAGCAGTTCTTC

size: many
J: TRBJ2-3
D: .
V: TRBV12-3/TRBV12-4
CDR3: CATVSGALPDTQYF
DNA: TGTGCCACCGTTTCCGGGGCACTCCCAGATACGCAGTATTTT

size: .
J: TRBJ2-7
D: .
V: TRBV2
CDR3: CASAGREQYF
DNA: TGTGCCAGCGCCGGCCGCGAGCAGTACTTC

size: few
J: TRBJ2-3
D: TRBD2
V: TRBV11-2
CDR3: CASSGRGRGGPDDTQYF
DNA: TGTGCCAGCAGCGGCCGTGGGCGGGGGGGCCCTGATGATACGCAGTATTTT

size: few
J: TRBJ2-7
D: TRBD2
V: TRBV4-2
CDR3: CASSQEVAGAHFIYEQYF
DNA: TGTGCCAGCAGCCAAGAGGTGGCGGGAGCCCATTTCATCTACGAGCAGTACTTC

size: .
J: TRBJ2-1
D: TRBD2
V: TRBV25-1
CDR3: CASSKPGLAANEQFF
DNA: TGTGCCAGCAGTAAACCGGGACTAGCAGCCAATGAGCAGTTCTTC

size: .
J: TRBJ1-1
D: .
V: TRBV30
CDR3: CAQGESEAFF
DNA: TGTGCCCAGGGAGAATCTGAAGCTTTCTTT

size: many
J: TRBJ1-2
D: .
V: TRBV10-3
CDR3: CAISVRLGDQDGYTF
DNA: TGTGCCATCAGCGTCCGTCTGGGTGATCAGGATGGCTACACCTTC

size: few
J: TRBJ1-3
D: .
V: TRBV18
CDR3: CASSPGASSGNTIYF
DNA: TGTGCCAGCTCACCAGGGGCCTCCTCTGGAAACACCATATATTTT

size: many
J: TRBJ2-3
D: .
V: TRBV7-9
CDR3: CASSLGGVTAWDTQYF
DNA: TGTGCCAGCAGCTTAGGCGGGGTTACAGCTTGGGATACGCAGTATTTT

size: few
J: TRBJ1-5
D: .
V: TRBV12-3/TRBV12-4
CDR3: CASSPGTAIQPQHF
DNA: TGTGCCAGCAGTCCCGGGACCGCGATCCAGCCCCAGCATTTT

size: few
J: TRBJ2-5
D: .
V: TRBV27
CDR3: CASSLRASLGETQYF
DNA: TGTGCCAGCAGTTTACGAGCCAGCTTGGGGGAGACCCAGTACTTC

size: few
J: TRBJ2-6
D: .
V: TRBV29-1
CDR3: CSVEASTHSGANVLTF
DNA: TGCAGCGTTGAGGCCAGCACCCACTCTGGGGCCAACGTCCTGACTTTC

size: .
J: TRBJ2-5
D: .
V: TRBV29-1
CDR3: CSVEEWESGETQYF
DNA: TGCAGCGTTGAGGAGTGGGAGTCGGGGGAGACCCAGTACTTC

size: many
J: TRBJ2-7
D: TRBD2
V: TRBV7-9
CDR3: CASSPTYQTSGDYEQYF
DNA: TGTGCCAGCAGCCCTACTTACCAGACTAGCGGGGACTACGAGCAGTACTTC

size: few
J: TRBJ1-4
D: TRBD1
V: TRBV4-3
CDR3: CASSQRTGWDEKLFF
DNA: TGCGCCAGCAGCCAGAGGACAGGGTGGGATGAAAAACTGTTTTTT

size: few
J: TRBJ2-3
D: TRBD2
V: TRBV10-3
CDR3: CAIRTERDTDTQYF
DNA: TGTGCCATCAGAACGGAGCGGGACACAGATACGCAGTATTTT

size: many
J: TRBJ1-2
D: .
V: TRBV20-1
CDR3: CSAAGVANYGYTF
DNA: TGCAGTGCTGCAGGGGTGGCAAACTATGGCTACACCTTC

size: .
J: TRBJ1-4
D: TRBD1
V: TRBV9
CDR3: CASSARQGEAEKLFF
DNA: TGTGCCAGCAGCGCCAGACAGGGGGAAGCCGAAAAACTGTTTTTT

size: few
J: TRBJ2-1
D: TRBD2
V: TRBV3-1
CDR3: CASSQDSLAGGFFYNEQFF
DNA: TGTGCCAGCAGCCAAGATTCCCTAGCGGGGGGGTTTTTCTACAATGAGCAGTTCTTC

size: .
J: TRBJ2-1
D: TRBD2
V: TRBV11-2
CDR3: CASGMGTSGYNEQFF
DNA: TGTGCCAGCGGAATGGGGACTAGCGGATACAATGAGCAGTTCTTC

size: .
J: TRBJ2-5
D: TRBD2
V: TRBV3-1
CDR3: CASSQEGAGAIETQYF
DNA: TGTGCCAGCAGCCAAGAAGGAGCGGGAGCTATCGAGACCCAGTACTTC

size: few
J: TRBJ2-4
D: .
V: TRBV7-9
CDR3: CASSRSLKAEGNIQYF
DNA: TGTGCCAGCAGCCGAAGCCTCAAAGCGGAAGGGAACATTCAGTACTTC

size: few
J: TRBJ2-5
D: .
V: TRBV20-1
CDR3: CSATPGGETQYF
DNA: TGCAGTGCTACCCCAGGCGGAGAGACCCAGTACTTC

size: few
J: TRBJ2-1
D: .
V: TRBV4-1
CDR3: CASSQESGWEQFF
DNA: TGCGCCAGCAGCCAAGAATCGGGATGGGAGCAGTTCTTC

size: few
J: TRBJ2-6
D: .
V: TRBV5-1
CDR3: CASMFEGSGANVLTF
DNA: TGCGCCAGCATGTTCGAGGGTTCTGGGGCCAACGTCCTGACTTTC

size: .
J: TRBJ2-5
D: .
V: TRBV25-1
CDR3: CASSPLGGQQETQYF
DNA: TGTGCCAGCAGTCCCTTGGGGGGACAGCAGGAGACCCAGTACTTC

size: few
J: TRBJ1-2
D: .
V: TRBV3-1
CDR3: CASSQVQAPGYTF
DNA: TGTGCCAGCAGCCAAGTACAGGCCCCGGGCTACACCTTC

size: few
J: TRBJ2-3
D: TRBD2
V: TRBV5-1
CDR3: CASSDTSGGRTDTQYF
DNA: TGCGCCAGCAGCGATACTAGCGGGGGCCGCACAGATACGCAGTATTTT

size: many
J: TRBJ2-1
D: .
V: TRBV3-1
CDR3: CASSPWIAGYNEQFF
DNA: TGTGCCAGCAGCCCGTGGATAGCCGGCTACAATGAGCAGTTCTTC

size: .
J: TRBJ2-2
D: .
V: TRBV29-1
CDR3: CSVITGLVGELFF
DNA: TGCAGCGTCATTACAGGGTTGGTCGGGGAGCTGTTTTTT

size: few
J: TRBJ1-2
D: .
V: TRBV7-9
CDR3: CASSLEVFVRGKENYTF
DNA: TGTGCCAGCAGCTTAGAGGTTTTCGTACGGGGGAAGGAGAACTACACCTTC

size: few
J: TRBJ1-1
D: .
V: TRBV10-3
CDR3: CAISGQVIALNTEAFF
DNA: TGTGCCATCAGTGGTCAGGTTATAGCTTTGAACACTGAAGCTTTCTTT

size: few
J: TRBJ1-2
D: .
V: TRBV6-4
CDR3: CASSVSPTGTGSYGYTF
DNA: TGTGCCAGCAGTGTTTCTCCGACTGGGACGGGAAGCTATGGCTACACCTTC

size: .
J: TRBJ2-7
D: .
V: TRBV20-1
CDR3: CSAFPPGTVPYEQYF
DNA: TGCAGTGCTTTCCCGCCCGGGACTGTCCCCTACGAGCAGTACTTC

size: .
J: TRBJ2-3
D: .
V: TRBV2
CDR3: CATSGSRTDTQYF
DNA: TGTGCCACCTCCGGGTCCCGCACAGATACGCAGTATTTT

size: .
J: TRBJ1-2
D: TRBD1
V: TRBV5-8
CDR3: CASSFLRDRARYTF
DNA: TGTGCCAGCAGCTTCCTCCGGGACAGGGCTCGCTACACCTTC

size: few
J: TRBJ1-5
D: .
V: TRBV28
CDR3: CASSLLGEPQHF
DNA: TGTGCCAGCAGTTTGTTGGGGGAGCCCCAGCATTTT

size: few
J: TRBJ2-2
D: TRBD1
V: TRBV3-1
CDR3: CASSQTRKTGGTGELFF
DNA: TGTGCCAGCAGCCAAACCCGTAAGACAGGGGGGACCGGGGAGCTGTTTTTT

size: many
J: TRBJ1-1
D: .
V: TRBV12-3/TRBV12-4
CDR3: CASSLYQGEAFF
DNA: TGTGCCAGCAGTTTATACCAGGGCGAAGCTTTCTTT

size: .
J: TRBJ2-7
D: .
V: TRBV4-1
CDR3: CPSSHKMTGLLPYEQYF
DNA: TGCCCCAGCAGCCACAAGATGACGGGACTCCTCCCCTACGAGCAGTACTTC

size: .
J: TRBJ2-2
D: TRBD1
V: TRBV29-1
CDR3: CSGWGGDRDRVTGELFF
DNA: TGCAGCGGGTGGGGGGGAGACCGGGACAGGGTCACCGGGGAGCTGTTTTTT

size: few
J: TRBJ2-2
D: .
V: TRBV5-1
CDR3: CASSFGYGGTGELFF
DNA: TGCGCCAGCAGCTTTGGATATGGGGGCACCGGGGAGCTGTTTTTT

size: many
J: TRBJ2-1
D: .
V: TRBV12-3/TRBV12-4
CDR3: CASSAGGGFGSGNEQFF
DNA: TGTGCCAGCAGTGCAGGTGGGGGCTTCGGGTCGGGCAATGAGCAGTTCTTC

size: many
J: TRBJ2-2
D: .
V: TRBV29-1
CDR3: CSVGVAANTGELFF
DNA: TGCAGCGTTGGGGTAGCGGCTAACACCGGGGAGCTGTTTTTT

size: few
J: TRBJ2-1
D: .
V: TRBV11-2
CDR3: CASSLNGRVDDEQFF
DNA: TGTGCCAGCAGCTTAAACGGGAGAGTCGACGATGAGCAGTTCTTC

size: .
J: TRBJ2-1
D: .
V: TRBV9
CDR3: CASSVAERRRDEQFF
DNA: TGTGCCAGCAGCGTAGCGGAAAGAAGGAGGGACGAGCAGTTCTTC